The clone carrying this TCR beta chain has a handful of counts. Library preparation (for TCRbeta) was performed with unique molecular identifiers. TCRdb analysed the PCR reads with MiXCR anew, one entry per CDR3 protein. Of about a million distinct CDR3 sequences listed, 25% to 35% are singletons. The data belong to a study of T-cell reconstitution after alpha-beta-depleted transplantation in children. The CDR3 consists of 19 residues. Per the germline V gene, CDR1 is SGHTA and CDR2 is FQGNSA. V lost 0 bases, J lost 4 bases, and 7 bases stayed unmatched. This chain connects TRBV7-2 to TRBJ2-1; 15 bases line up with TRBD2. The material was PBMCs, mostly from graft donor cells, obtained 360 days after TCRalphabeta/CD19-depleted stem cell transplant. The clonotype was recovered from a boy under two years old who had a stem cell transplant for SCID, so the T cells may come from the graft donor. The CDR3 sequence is CASSLAGGLAGGAYNEQFF. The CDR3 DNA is TGTGCCAGCAGCTTAGCGGGGGGACTAGCGGGGGGTGCTTACAATGAGCAGTTCTTC.